This T cell receptor beta chain was recovered during a study of T-cell memory formation after mild COVID-19. Notes on the study in general: Clones contracting over day 15 to 85 were CD4/CD8 balanced, with later expanders leaning CD4+. The finding that pre-infection memory included some responding clones suggested that cross-reactive memory joined.

Employing constant-segment primers, 5'RACE generated TCR alpha and TCR beta cDNA libraries bearing sample barcodes and UMIs. From the 5' RACE reads, TCRdb called clonotypes with MiXCR, one entry per CDR3 protein. Seen here are about 360,000 distinct CDR3 sequences, approximately 15% observed once, and the top ten hold approximately 20%. Many counts were recorded for this clonotype. Its matching antigen is unknown. The germline V and J ends were trimmed by 5 bases and 1 base, with 14 bases remaining between them. The CDR3 length is 16 residues. Germline CDR1 SGHTA, CDR2 FQGTGA. The chain employs TRBV7-3 and TRBJ2-2, with a possible D match to TRBD2 (5 bases). This TCR was sampled from a man aged 18 to 29 who had mild COVID-19 (a few samples of this study predate the infection). Cell type and time point are not known. Sequenced material: PBMCs or a T cell subset sorted from them (not recorded which). This chain's CDR3 is CASSPFGELNTGELFF. The CDR3 DNA reads TGTGCCAGCAGCCCCTTCGGGGAGCTGAACACCGGGGAGCTGTTTTTT.